One and the same sample provided the 8 T cell receptor beta chains below, sequenced in a study of CD8 T cells in ankylosing spondylitis. Study observations and caveats: Characteristic of ankylosing spondylitis blood, it appeared, was a TCR beta motif comprising roughly eight highly homologous variants.

Antigens of these TCRs are unknown. TCRdb recomputed calls from the 5' RACE reads with MiXCR, one row per CDR3 protein. This table holds 650,000 to 800,000 distinct CDR3 sequences, around 20% found once. Material for sequencing was blood, either unsorted or a sorted T cell fraction (not recorded which). These TCRs come from a male donor with ankylosing spondylitis.

This clonotype was detected only a few times. The chain is built from TRBV7-6 and TRBJ2-5, with D possibly matching TRBD1 (6 bases). Trimming left V 2 bases short and J 4 bases short, with 14 bases between. Germline V gene lookup returns CDR1 SGHVS and CDR2 FNYEAQ. The CDR3 length is 15 residues. Written as DNA, the CDR3 is TGTGCCAGCAGCTTATCACCAGGGGAAGGAGAGACCCAGTACTTC. Translated, it gives CASSLSPGEGETQYF.

This clonotype was detected a few times. The chain uses TRBV18 and TRBJ2-7; 9 bases are shared with TRBD2. This CDR3 has 14 residues. Germline-derived CDR1 and CDR2 are KGHSH and LQKENI. V dropped 6 bases and J dropped 3; count of bases not matched to a gene: 6. In nucleotides, the CDR3 is TGTGCCAGCTCCCTAGCGGGGACTTTCTACGAGCAGTACTTC. Its protein is CASSLAGTFYEQYF.

This clonotype was seen a handful of times. The chain couples TRBV29-1 to TRBJ2-5, with 11 bases lining up with TRBD2. This CDR3 contains 13 residues. Germline assignment: CDR1 SQVTM and CDR2 ANQGSEA. V trimming: 7 bases; J trimming: 5 bases; junction bases outside the gene matches: 6. The CDR3 protein is CSARASGGETQYF. The CDR3 DNA reads as TGCAGCGCACGAGCTAGCGGGGGGGAGACCCAGTACTTC. The whole variable domain, remainder taken from reference TRBV29-1 and TRBJ2-5, is SAVISQKPSRDICQRGTSLTIQCQVDSQVTMMFWYRQQPGQSLTLIATANQGSEATYESGFVIDKFPISRPNLTFSTLTVSNMSPEDSSIYLCSARASGGETQYFGPGTRLLVL.

This sequence joins TRBV27 and TRBJ1-2; D is possibly TRBD1 (6 bases). The CDR3 extends over 14 amino acids. Germline lookup yields CDR1 MNHEY and CDR2 SMNVEV (reference sequence). Trimming removed 9 bases from V and 10 bases from J, with 24 bases in between. The CDR3 DNA follows: TGTGCCAGTAGAAACCCCCGGACAGAGCCATACTACACCTTC. This encodes CASRNPRTEPYYTF.

This chain links TRBV20-1 with TRBJ2-3; 10 bases line up with TRBD2. The V gene's germline CDR1 is DFQATT and CDR2 SNEGSKA (reference sequence). The CDR3 contains 14 residues. V was pared by 6 bases and J by 7 bases, with 10 bases of the junction left unmatched. CDR3 sequence reads: CSAQILAGRHTQYF. The CDR3 region has the DNA TGCAGTGCACAAATACTAGCGGGGCGGCATACGCAGTATTTT.

The rearrangement joins TRBV24-1 to TRBJ2-1; D possibly corresponds to TRBD2 (6 bases). Between the trimmed V and J ends, which lost 2 bases and 5 bases, there was a span of 12 bases. The CDR3 is made up of 15 amino acids. Germline CDR1 reads KGHDR; CDR2 reads SFDVKD. The DNA for the CDR3 is TGTGCCACCAGTGATTCCCTTCTAGCGAACAATGAGCAGTTCTTC. It yields the protein CATSDSLLANNEQFF.

The CDR3 is CASSPGTPGDQPQHF. The DNA of the CDR3 is TGTGCCAGCAGTCCCGGGACGCCAGGAGATCAGCCCCAGCATTTT. The chain recombines TRBV12-3 or TRBV12-4 with TRBJ1-5; possible D gene TRBD1, 5 bases. V gave up 5 bases and J gave up 5 bases, with 16 bases separating them. The length of the CDR3 is 15 residues.

This clonotype was observed a few times. The chain uses TRBV20-1 and TRBJ2-5; 7 nucleotides align to TRBD2. The germline CDR1 and CDR2 sequences are DFQATT and SNEGSKA (reference sequence). This CDR3 has 13 residues. V shed 6 bases and J 3 bases; nucleotides not matched to a gene: 7. The CDR3 DNA reads as TGCAGTGCAACCGGGACTACCAAAGAGACCCAGTACTTC. Translation gives CSATGTTKETQYF.